The 21 T cell receptor beta chains below were found in one sample sequenced in a study of T cell responses to AZD1222 COVID-19 vaccine (dated by TCRdb to 2020 to 2022). The sample's time point label is to be understood as: about 28 days (+/-7) after the second vaccine dose. Libraries were constructed by the immunoSEQ multiplex PCR assay. Sourced from immuneACCESS, this table was stored by TCRdb with only in-frame sequences that have V and J called. A share of the clones is absent; for the studies checked, an unresolved V gene accounts for under half, and the remainder has no known explanation. The sample yields roughly 99,000 clones; around 92% were counted once. The top ten constitute approximately 9.3% of the sample. Source: peripheral blood, taken 28 days after the second AZD1222 dose. Receptors originate from an adult who received the AZD1222 COVID-19 vaccine.

This chain uses TRBV9 with TRBJ2-1; TRBD2 matches 16 bases. Trimming cost V 4 bases and J 5 bases; bases outside gene matches: 12. CDR1 is SGDLS, CDR2 YYNGEE, per germline. The length of the CDR3 is 19 residues. DNA of the CDR3: TGTGCCAGCAGCCCCCGCAAGGGACTAGCGGGAGGGAGGAACAATGAGCAGTTCTTC. Its translation: CASSPRKGLAGGRNNEQFF.

The chain couples TRBV21-1 to TRBJ1-1; the table assigns TRBD1, which was not confirmed against the DNA. TRBV21-1 is deemed a pseudogene. The CDR3 runs to 15 residues. CDR3 nucleotides: TGTGCCAGCAGCACCGACAGGGGGGGAGACACTGAAGCTTTCTTT. Its protein is CASSTDRGGDTEAFF.

This sequence joins TRBV6-5 and TRBJ1-3; tentatively, D is TRBD1 (6 bases). The CDR3 spans 15 residues. Germline V lookup: CDR1 MNHEY, CDR2 SVGAGI. V was cut by 1 base and J by 4 bases, with 11 bases left in between. The CDR3 loop reads CASSYLGAGGNTIYF. The CDR3 DNA reads TGTGCCAGCAGTTACTTGGGGGCTGGGGGAAACACCATATATTTT.

This chain connects TRBV5-6 to TRBJ1-5; D remains unclear. CDR1 and CDR2 from the germline V gene are SGHDT and YYEEEE. V lost 2 bases and J lost 0, with 0 bases in between. The CDR3 loop spans 12 amino acids. This CDR3 is CASSFSNQPQHF. The CDR3 region has the DNA TGTGCCAGCAGCTTTAGCAATCAGCCCCAGCATTTT. Filled out from reference TRBV5-6 and TRBJ1-5, the complete variable domain reads DAGVTQSPTHLIKTRGQQVTLRCSPKSGHDTVSWYQQALGQGPQFIFQYYEEEERQRGNFPDRFSGHQFPNYSSELNVNALLLGDSALYLCASSFSNQPQHFGDGTRLSIL.

The chain is built from TRBV19 and TRBJ1-1, with D tentatively TRBD1 (6 bases). Trimming removed 8 bases from V and 3 bases from J, with 16 bases in between. Looked up from germline, CDR1 is LNHDA and CDR2 is SQIVND (reference sequence). The CDR3 length is 14 residues. In DNA, the CDR3 is TGTGCCAGTGGAGAACAGGGATCGTACACTGAAGCTTTCTTT. This gives the protein CASGEQGSYTEAFF.

V is TRBV5-1 and J is TRBJ2-2; TRBD2 agrees at 15 bases. Germline assignment: CDR1 SGHRS and CDR2 YFSETQ. V was clipped by 4 bases and J by 4 bases; unmatched bases: 8. CDR3 size: 18 residues. CDR3 nucleotide sequence: TGCGCCAGCAGCGTGGGACTAGCGGGGGGCCGGGGCACCGGGGAGCTGTTTTTT. It encodes CASSVGLAGGRGTGELFF.

The chain joins TRBV14 to TRBJ1-1; D is unclear. CDR1 SGHDN and CDR2 FVKESK come from the germline V gene. This CDR3 is built from 13 residues. The germline V and J ends were trimmed by 0 bases and 1 base, with 3 bases remaining between them. Written as DNA, the CDR3 is TGTGCCAGCAGCCAAGACGGGAACACTGAAGCTTTCTTT. It is translated as CASSQDGNTEAFF.

In DNA form, the CDR3 reads TGTGCCAGCACACGACCGCAGGGTGGGAACACTGAAGCTTTCTTT. It codes for CASTRPQGGNTEAFF. This rearrangement joins TRBV5-6 to TRBJ1-1, with TRBD1 as a possible D gene (5 bases). Trimming removed 6 bases at V and 1 base at J, with 16 bases between. The CDR3 runs 15 residues. CDR1 and CDR2 (germline): SGHDT, YYEEEE.

The J gene is TRBJ2-7, the V gene TRBV3-1 (or the pseudogene TRBV3-2); D is tentatively TRBD1 or TRBD2 (6 bases each). V was cut by 4 bases and J by 3 bases, with 16 bases left in between. Germline values: CDR1 LGHDT, CDR2 YNNKEL (reference sequence). This CDR3 is built from 15 residues. The CDR3 nucleotides are TGTGCCAGCAGCCCACCCCGTGGGGGGCACTACGAGCAGTACTTC. Its protein product is CASSPPRGGHYEQYF.

The chain links TRBV9 to TRBJ1-3, with D possibly matching TRBD1 (6 bases). The CDR3 length is 16 residues. Trimming took off 0 bases at V and 3 bases at J, with 13 bases between the two ends. The germline V gene encodes CDR1 SGDLS and CDR2 YYNGEE. CDR3 in DNA: TGTGCCAGCAGCGTAGATGGGGGCTGGGGTGGAAACACCATATATTTT. Translating it yields CASSVDGGWGGNTIYF.

The V call is TRBV5-8, the J call TRBJ1-4; D is unresolved. The CDR3 runs 12 residues. The germline V and J ends were trimmed by 6 bases and 10 bases, with 13 bases remaining between them. Germline-derived CDR1 and CDR2 are SGHTS and YDEGEE. The CDR3 here is CASNQLSGKLFF. The CDR3 nucleotides read TGTGCCAGCAACCAACTCAGCGGAAAACTGTTTTTT.

This sequence joins TRBV2 and TRBJ1-4, with D hard to call. This CDR3 region has 15 residues. CDR1 SNHLY and CDR2 FYNNEI come from the germline V gene. V was cut by 10 bases and J by 8 bases, with 23 bases left in between. The CDR3 coding sequence is TGTGCCACCACCACCCAGATCGTCGGTGCGGAAAAACTGTTTTTT. Translating it yields CATTTQIVGAEKLFF.

V gene TRBV5-1 combines with J gene TRBJ2-7; D possibly corresponds to TRBD1 (6 bases). Trimming took off 0 bases at V and 0 bases at J, with 10 bases between the two ends. Looked up from germline, CDR1 is SGHRS and CDR2 is YFSETQ. The CDR3 has 15 amino acids. CDR3 bases: TGCGCCAGCAGCTTGGAGACAGGTACCTCCTACGAGCAGTACTTC. Amino acid sequence: CASSLETGTSYEQYF.

V usage is TRBV19 and J usage is TRBJ1-6; tentatively, D is TRBD1 (6 bases). The CDR3 totals 15 residues. The V gene lost 2 bases and the J gene lost 7 bases, with 12 bases spanning the gap. CDR1 is LNHDA and CDR2 is SQIVND in the germline V gene (reference sequence). The chain's CDR3 is CASSITDRLNSPLHF. In DNA form, the CDR3 reads TGTGCCAGTAGTATAACGGACAGACTGAATTCACCCCTCCACTTT. Full variable domain (outside the CDR3, taken from reference TRBV19 and TRBJ1-6): DGGITQSPKYLFRKEGQNVTLSCEQNLNHDAMYWYRQDPGQGLRLIYYSQIVNDFQKGDIAEGYSVSREKKESFPLTVTSAQKNPTAFYLCASSITDRLNSPLHFGNGTRLTVT.

This chain links TRBV6-5 with TRBJ2-7, with 7 bases that match TRBD1. CDR3 length: 13 amino acids. Trimming removed 6 bases from V and 3 bases from J; junction bases left unmatched: 5. Germline V gene lookup returns CDR1 MNHEY and CDR2 SVGAGI. The CDR3 sequence is CASRDRPNYEQYF. The CDR3 DNA is TGTGCCAGCAGGGACAGGCCAAACTACGAGCAGTACTTC.

The chain couples TRBV11-2 to TRBJ2-1; weak D call: TRBD1 (5 bases). This CDR3 contains 12 residues. V gave up 3 bases and J gave up 9 bases, with 9 bases separating them. Germline CDR1 and CDR2: SGHAT and FQNNGV. Here the CDR3 reads CASSFPRGEQFF. DNA of the CDR3: TGTGCCAGCAGCTTCCCAAGGGGTGAGCAGTTCTTC.

V is TRBV6-5 and J is TRBJ2-7; 7 bases match TRBD1. This CDR3 spans 15 amino acids. CDR1 MNHEY and CDR2 SVGAGI come from the germline V gene. V lost 2 bases to trimming and J lost 5 bases; unmatched junction nucleotides: 9. The CDR3 sequence is CASSYTRDSENEQYF. The CDR3 nucleotides read TGTGCCAGCAGTTACACCCGGGACAGTGAGAACGAGCAGTACTTC.

V usage is TRBV19 and J usage is TRBJ1-5, with D maybe TRBD1 (5 bases). V lost 6 bases, J lost 7 bases, and 19 bases lay in between. The germline gives CDR1 LNHDA, CDR2 SQIVND (reference sequence). This CDR3 region has 15 residues. The CDR3 is CASSPRAGLGQPQHF. In DNA form, the CDR3 reads TGTGCCAGTAGCCCGAGAGCGGGGCTGGGGCAGCCCCAGCATTTT.

The CDR3 nucleotides are TGTGCCAGCAGCCACCCAGGGGGAGCCTACGAGCAGTACTTC. Its translation: CASSHPGGAYEQYF. The chain employs TRBV5-5 and TRBJ2-7; 7 bases line up with TRBD1. V was clipped by 4 bases and J by 2 bases; unmatched bases: 6. The CDR3 runs 14 residues. Looked up from germline, CDR1 is SGHKS and CDR2 is YYEKEE (reference sequence). Filled out from reference TRBV5-5 and TRBJ2-7, the complete variable domain reads DAGVTQSPTHLIKTRGQQVTLRCSPISGHKSVSWYQQVLGQGPQFIFQYYEKEERGRGNFPDRFSARQFPNYSSELNVNALLLGDSALYLCASSHPGGAYEQYFGPGTRLTVT.

In its sample, this clone was seen once. The V call is TRBV4-3, the J call TRBJ2-1; no definite D call. Germline lookup yields CDR1 LGHNA and CDR2 YSLEER. CDR3 length: 13 amino acids. Trimming stripped 0 bases from V and 9 bases from J, with 9 bases between. This CDR3 is CASSQDTLSEQFF. DNA for the CDR3: TGCGCCAGCAGCCAAGACACGCTAAGTGAGCAGTTCTTC.

This chain joins TRBV9 and TRBJ2-1; perhaps TRBD2 as D (6 bases). CDR1 and CDR2 from the germline V gene are SGDLS and YYNGEE. The CDR3 has 16 residues. The ends were cut back, 3 bases at V and 2 bases at J, with 15 bases in the middle. The CDR3 bases are TGTGCCAGCAGCGCCCGGATCCAGCGGGCCTACAATGAGCAGTTCTTC. This codes for CASSARIQRAYNEQFF.